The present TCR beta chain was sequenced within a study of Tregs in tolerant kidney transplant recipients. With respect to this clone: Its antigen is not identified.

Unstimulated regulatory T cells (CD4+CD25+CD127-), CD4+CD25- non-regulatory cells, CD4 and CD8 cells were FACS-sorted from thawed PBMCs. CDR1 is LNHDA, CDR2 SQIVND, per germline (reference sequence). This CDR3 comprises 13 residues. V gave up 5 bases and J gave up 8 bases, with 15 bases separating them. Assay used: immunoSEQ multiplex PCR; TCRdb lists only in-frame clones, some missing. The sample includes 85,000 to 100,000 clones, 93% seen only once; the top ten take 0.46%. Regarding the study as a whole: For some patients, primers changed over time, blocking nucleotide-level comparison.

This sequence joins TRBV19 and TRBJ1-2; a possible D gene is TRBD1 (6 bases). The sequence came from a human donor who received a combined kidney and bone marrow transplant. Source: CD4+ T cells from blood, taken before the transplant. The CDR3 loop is CASSPRQGRGYTF. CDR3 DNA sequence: TGTGCCAGTAGTCCCCGGCAGGGGCGAGGCTACACCTTC.